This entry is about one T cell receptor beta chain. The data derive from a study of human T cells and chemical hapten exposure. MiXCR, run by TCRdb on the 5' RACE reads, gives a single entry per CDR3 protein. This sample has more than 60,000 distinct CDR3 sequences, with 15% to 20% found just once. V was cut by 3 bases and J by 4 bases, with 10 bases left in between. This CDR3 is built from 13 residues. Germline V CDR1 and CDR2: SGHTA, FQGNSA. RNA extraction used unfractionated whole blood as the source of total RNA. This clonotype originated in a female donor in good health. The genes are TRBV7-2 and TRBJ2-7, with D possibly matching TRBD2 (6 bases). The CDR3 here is CASSLGGVYEQYF. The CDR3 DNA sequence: TGTGCCAGCAGCTTGGGGGGTGTGTACGAGCAGTACTTC.